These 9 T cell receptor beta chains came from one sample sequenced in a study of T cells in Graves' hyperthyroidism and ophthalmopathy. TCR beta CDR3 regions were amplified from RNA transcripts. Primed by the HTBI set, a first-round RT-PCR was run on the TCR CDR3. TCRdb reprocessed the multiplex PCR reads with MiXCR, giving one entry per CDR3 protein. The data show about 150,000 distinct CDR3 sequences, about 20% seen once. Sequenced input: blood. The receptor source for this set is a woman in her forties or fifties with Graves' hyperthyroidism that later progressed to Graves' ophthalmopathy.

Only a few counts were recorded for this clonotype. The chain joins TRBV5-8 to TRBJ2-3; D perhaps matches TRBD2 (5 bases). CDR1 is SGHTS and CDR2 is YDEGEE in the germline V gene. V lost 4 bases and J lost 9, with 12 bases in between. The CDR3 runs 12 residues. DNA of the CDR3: TGTGCCAGCAGCGTCTACGGCGGGACGCAGTATTTT. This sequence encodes CASSVYGGTQYF.

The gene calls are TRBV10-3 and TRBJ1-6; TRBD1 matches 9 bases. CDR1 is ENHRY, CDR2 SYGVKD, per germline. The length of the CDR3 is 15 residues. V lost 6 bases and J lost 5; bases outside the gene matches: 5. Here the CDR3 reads CAIRRTGDHNSPLHF. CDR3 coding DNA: TGTGCCATCAGGCGGACAGGGGACCATAATTCACCCCTCCACTTT.

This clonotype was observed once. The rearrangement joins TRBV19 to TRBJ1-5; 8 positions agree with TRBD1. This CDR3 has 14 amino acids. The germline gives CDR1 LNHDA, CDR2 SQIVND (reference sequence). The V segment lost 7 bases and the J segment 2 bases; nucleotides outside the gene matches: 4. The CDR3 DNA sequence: TGTGCCAGTAATAGACAGGGGCGCAATCAGCCCCAGCATTTT. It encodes CASNRQGRNQPQHF. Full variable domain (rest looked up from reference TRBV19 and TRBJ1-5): DGGITQSPKYLFRKEGQNVTLSCEQNLNHDAMYWYRQDPGQGLRLIYYSQIVNDFQKGDIAEGYSVSREKKESFPLTVTSAQKNPTAFYLCASNRQGRNQPQHFGDGTRLSIL.

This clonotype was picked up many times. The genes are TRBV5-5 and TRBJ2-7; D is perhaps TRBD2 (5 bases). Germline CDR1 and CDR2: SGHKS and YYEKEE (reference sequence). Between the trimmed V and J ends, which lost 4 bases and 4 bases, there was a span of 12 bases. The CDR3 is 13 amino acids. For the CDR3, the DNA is TGTGCCAGCAGCCCCTGGACGGGATACGAGCAGTACTTC. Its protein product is CASSPWTGYEQYF.

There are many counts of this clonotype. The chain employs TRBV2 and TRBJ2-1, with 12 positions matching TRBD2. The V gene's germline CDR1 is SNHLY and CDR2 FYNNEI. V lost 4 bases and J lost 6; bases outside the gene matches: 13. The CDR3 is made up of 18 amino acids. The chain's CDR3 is CASSGTTKTSGSLNEQFF. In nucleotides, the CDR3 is TGTGCCAGCAGTGGGACCACCAAGACTAGCGGGAGTCTCAATGAGCAGTTCTTC.

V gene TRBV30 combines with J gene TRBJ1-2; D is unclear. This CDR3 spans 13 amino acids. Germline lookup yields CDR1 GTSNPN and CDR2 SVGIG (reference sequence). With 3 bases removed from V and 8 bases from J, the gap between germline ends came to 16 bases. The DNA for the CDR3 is TGTGCCTGGAGCTCAGAAAGATCGATCGGCTACACCTTC. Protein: CAWSSERSIGYTF.

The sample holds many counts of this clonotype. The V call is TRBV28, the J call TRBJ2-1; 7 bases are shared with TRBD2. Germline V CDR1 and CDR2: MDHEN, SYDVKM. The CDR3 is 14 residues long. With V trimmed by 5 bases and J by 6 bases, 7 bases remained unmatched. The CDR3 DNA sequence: TGTGCCAGCAGTACATCGGGGGGAGGCAATGAGCAGTTCTTC. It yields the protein CASSTSGGGNEQFF.

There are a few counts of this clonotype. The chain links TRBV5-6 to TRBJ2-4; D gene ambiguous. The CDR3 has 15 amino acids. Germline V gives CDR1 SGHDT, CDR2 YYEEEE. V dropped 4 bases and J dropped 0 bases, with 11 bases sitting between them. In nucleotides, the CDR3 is TGTGCCAGCAGCCTCCTTGGATTAGCCAAAAACATTCAGTACTTC. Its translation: CASSLLGLAKNIQYF.

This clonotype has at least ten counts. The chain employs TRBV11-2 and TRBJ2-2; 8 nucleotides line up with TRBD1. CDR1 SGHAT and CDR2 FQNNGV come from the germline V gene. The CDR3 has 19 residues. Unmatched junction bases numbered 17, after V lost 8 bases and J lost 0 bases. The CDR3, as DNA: TGTGCCAGCGCCGATGAAAAAGGACAGGGCCCATCGAACACCGGGGAGCTGTTTTTT. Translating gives CASADEKGQGPSNTGELFF.